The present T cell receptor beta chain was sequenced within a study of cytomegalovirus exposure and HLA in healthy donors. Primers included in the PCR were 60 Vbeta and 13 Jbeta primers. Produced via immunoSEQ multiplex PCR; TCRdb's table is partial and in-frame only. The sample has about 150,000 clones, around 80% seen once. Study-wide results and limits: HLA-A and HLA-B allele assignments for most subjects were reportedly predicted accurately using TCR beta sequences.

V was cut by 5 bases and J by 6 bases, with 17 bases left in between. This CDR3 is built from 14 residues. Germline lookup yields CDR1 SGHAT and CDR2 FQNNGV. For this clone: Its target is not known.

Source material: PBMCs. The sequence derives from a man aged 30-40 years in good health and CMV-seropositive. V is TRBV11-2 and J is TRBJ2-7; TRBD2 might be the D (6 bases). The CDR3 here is CASSLTTSSGEQYF. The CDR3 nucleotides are TGTGCCAGCAGCCTTACGACTAGTTCTGGCGAGCAGTACTTC.